The 22 T cell receptor beta chains below all came from one sample that was sequenced in a study of cytomegalovirus exposure and HLA in healthy donors. PCR amplification relied on 60 Vbeta primers (plus 13 Jbeta primers). Libraries were prepared by immunoSEQ multiplex PCR; TCRdb keeps only in-frame clonotypes and omits some of them. Here the sample spans fewer than 200,000 clones, almost 80% being singletons. Sequencing was performed on PBMCs. These receptors originate from a middle-aged man in good health and CMV-seropositive.

In its sample, this clone was seen a few times. The chain has TRBV27 and TRBJ2-7, with 16 positions matching TRBD2. The CDR3 consists of 13 residues. In germline, CDR1 is MNHEY, CDR2 SMNVEV (reference sequence). J lost 9 bases, V lost 6 bases, and 2 bases had no gene match. The DNA for the CDR3 is TGTGCCAGCAGGGGACTAGCGGGAGGGAGGCAGTACTTC. Translating it yields CASRGLAGGRQYF.

The genes are TRBV4-1 and TRBJ2-7; TRBD2 matches 8 bases. Trimming cost V 4 bases and J 6 bases; bases outside gene matches: 8. CDR1 and CDR2 (germline): MGHRA, YSYEKL. This CDR3 has 14 amino acids. CDR3 in DNA: TGCGCCAGCAGCCGCCCGGGACTAGTCGGCGAGCAGTACTTC. Protein sequence: CASSRPGLVGEQYF.

This chain uses TRBV30 with TRBJ2-7; a weak D match, TRBD1 (5 bases). The V end was cut by 5 bases, the J end by 0 bases, with 11 bases between. CDR1 GTSNPN and CDR2 SVGIG come from the germline V gene (reference sequence). CDR3 length: 13 amino acids. The CDR3, as DNA: TGTGCCTGGGTCCGCGACAGCTCCTACGAGCAGTACTTC. Translation: CAWVRDSSYEQYF.

The rearrangement joins TRBV5-4 to TRBJ2-5; 11 bases are shared with TRBD2. The CDR3 runs to 16 residues. CDR1 and CDR2 (germline): SGHNT, YYREEE (reference sequence). V shed 0 bases and J 4 bases; nucleotides not matched to a gene: 5. The CDR3 is CASSLDQGLAGETQYF. The CDR3 bases are TGTGCCAGCAGCTTGGACCAAGGACTAGCGGGAGAGACCCAGTACTTC.

The rearrangement uses TRBV5-1 and TRBJ2-4; tentative D call: TRBD2 (6 bases). Deletions cut 4 bases from V and 12 bases from J, with 17 bases between. Germline CDR1 and CDR2: SGHRS and YFSETQ. This CDR3 has 13 amino acids. The CDR3 nucleotides read TGCGCCAGCAGCCCCGGTGGGGGGTACAGTCAGTACTTC. It yields the protein CASSPGGGYSQYF.

V and J are TRBV11-3 and TRBJ1-1; D perhaps matches TRBD1 (6 bases). Germline CDR1 and CDR2: SGHNT and YENEEA. The V end was cut by 8 bases, the J end by 5 bases, with 18 bases between. This CDR3 region has 14 residues. The CDR3 DNA reads TGTGCCAGCGGAAGTCGGGGGGCGCTTACTGAAGCTTTCTTT. Protein product: CASGSRGALTEAFF.

The rearrangement uses TRBV5-6 and TRBJ1-5, with TRBD1 as a possible D gene (5 bases). CDR1 and CDR2 (germline): SGHDT, YYEEEE. The CDR3 has 14 amino acids. Trimming cost V 1 base and J 6 bases, with 11 bases left between them. CDR3 nucleotides: TGTGCCAGCAGCTTGTATATGGGGCTTCAGCCCCAGCATTTT. Its protein product is CASSLYMGLQPQHF.

This rearrangement joins TRBV7-9 to TRBJ2-2; D gene unclear. This CDR3 has 12 residues. The germline V and J ends were trimmed by 10 bases and 6 bases, with 12 bases remaining between them. Germline lookup yields CDR1 SEHNR and CDR2 FQNEAQ (reference sequence). This CDR3 reads CAMPSHAGELFF. For the CDR3, the DNA is TGTGCCATGCCGAGCCATGCCGGGGAGCTGTTTTTT.

Here the CDR3 DNA reads TGTGCCAGCAGCTTAGACGCAGGTCGGGCTTTCTTT. It yields the protein CASSLDAGRAFF. V is TRBV5-4 and J is TRBJ1-1; no definite D call. Germline values: CDR1 SGHNT, CDR2 YYREEE (reference sequence). The CDR3 runs 12 residues. Trimming removed 2 bases at V and 11 bases at J, with 13 bases between. Looking up the rest from reference TRBV5-4 and TRBJ1-1 gives the full variable domain: ETGVTQSPTHLIKTRGQQVTLRCSSQSGHNTVSWYQQALGQGPQFIFQYYREEENGRGNFPPRFSGLQFPNYSSELNVNALELDDSALYLCASSLDAGRAFFGQGTRLTVV.

The chain links TRBV5-1 to TRBJ2-7, with 9 positions matching TRBD1. The CDR3 is 15 amino acids. The germline gives CDR1 SGHRS, CDR2 YFSETQ. Trimming removed 2 bases from V and 5 bases from J; junction bases left unmatched: 8. The CDR3 loop is CASSLQTGGWNEQYF. DNA for the CDR3: TGCGCCAGCAGCTTACAGACAGGGGGTTGGAACGAGCAGTACTTC.

The chain is built from TRBV30 and TRBJ2-7; 10 bases are a match to TRBD1. The CDR3 runs to 15 residues. Germline CDR1 reads GTSNPN; CDR2 reads SVGIG (reference sequence). After removal of 2 bases from V and 1 base from J, the junction contained 5 bases not matched to a gene. DNA of the CDR3: TGTGCCTGGAGTAAACCGGGACAGGGGTCCTACGAGCAGTACTTC. Translation gives CAWSKPGQGSYEQYF. The full variable domain, in which reference TRBV30 and TRBJ2-7 provide the parts outside the CDR3, is SQTIHQWPATLVQPVGSPLSLECTVEGTSNPNLYWYRQAAGRGLQLLFYSVGIGQISSEVPQNLSASRPQDRQFILSSKKLLLSDSGFYLCAWSKPGQGSYEQYFGPGTRLTVT.

The chain combines TRBV10-1 with TRBJ2-3, with D possibly matching TRBD2 (6 bases). Germline CDR1 WNHNN, CDR2 SYGVQD (reference sequence). V was cut by 6 bases and J by 3 bases, with 10 bases left in between. This CDR3 contains 13 residues. The CDR3 is CASSGRTTDTQYF. The CDR3 DNA sequence: TGCGCCAGCAGCGGGAGAACGACAGATACGCAGTATTTT.

This clone appeared a few times. The rearrangement joins TRBV10-1 to TRBJ1-3; possible D gene TRBD1, 5 bases. The CDR3 loop spans 18 amino acids. Germline CDR1 is WNHNN and CDR2 is SYGVQD (reference sequence). V lost 11 bases and J lost 0, with 26 bases in between. CDR3 residues: CALGGVSTLLSSGNTIYF. In DNA, the CDR3 is TGCGCCCTGGGGGGGGTTTCGACCCTTCTAAGCTCTGGAAACACCATATATTTT.

This clone turned up a few times. An end of the junction differs from the germline gene, which may be a read error. The V call is TRBV5-1, the J call TRBJ2-6; maybe TRBD2 (6 bases). This CDR3 is built from 15 residues. Germline CDR1 SGHRS, CDR2 YFSETQ. This CDR3 reads CASSLGGTGANGLTF. CDR3 coding DNA: TGCGCCAGCAGCTTGGGGGGGACTGGGGCCAACGGCCTGACTTTC.

The chain employs TRBV5-1 and TRBJ2-7, with TRBD2 as a possible D gene (7 bases). The better agreement between TRBJ2-1 and the DNA end casts doubt on the J call. CDR3 length: 13 amino acids. Germline CDR1 reads SGHRS; CDR2 reads YFSETQ. The CDR3 loop reads CASMEGGPNEQFF. The CDR3 coding sequence is TGCGCCAGCATGGAGGGGGGGCCCAATGAGCAGTTCTTC.

This clone was detected once. The rearrangement uses TRBV9 and TRBJ1-3; no definite D call. V was trimmed by 3 bases and J by 0 bases, leaving 7 bases between them. CDR1 is SGDLS, CDR2 YYNGEE, per germline. CDR3 size: 14 residues. The CDR3 is CASSAQNSGNTIYF. CDR3 DNA sequence: TGTGCCAGCAGCGCGCAGAACTCTGGAAACACCATATATTTT.

The J gene is TRBJ2-3, the V gene TRBV5-1; 8 bases map to TRBD1. J lost 2 bases, V lost 4 bases, and 6 bases had no gene match. Germline CDR1 SGHRS, CDR2 YFSETQ. This CDR3 has 15 residues. The CDR3 nucleotides read TGCGCCAGCAGCGTGGGCAGGGGGCTCACAGATACGCAGTATTTT. Amino acids: CASSVGRGLTDTQYF.

The chain recombines TRBV2 with TRBJ2-2; D perhaps matches TRBD1 (5 bases). Trimming removed 3 bases from V and 2 bases from J, with 10 bases in between. The CDR3 runs to 15 residues. Germline assignment: CDR1 SNHLY and CDR2 FYNNEI. The CDR3, as DNA: TGTGCCAGCAGTGAGGGGCACGGTAACACCGGGGAGCTGTTTTTT. This sequence encodes CASSEGHGNTGELFF.

In its sample, this clone was seen a few times. V gene TRBV6-5 combines with J gene TRBJ2-3, with 9 bases fitting TRBD2. J gave up 1 base and V 8 bases, and 7 bases lay outside the gene matches. CDR3 length equals 15 residues. In germline, CDR1 is MNHEY, CDR2 SVGAGI. In DNA form, the CDR3 reads TGTGCCAGCGGGGCCAGACTAGCGGGCACAGATACGCAGTATTTT. Its protein product is CASGARLAGTDTQYF.

This clone showed up just once. The chain combines TRBV14 with TRBJ2-7, with 10 bases that match TRBD1. V lost 2 bases to trimming and J lost 6 bases; unmatched junction nucleotides: 7. Germline CDR1 reads SGHDN; CDR2 reads FVKESK. The CDR3 consists of 15 residues. The CDR3 sequence is CASSQKPGQGSEQYF. CDR3 sequence (DNA): TGTGCCAGCAGCCAAAAGCCGGGACAGGGGTCCGAGCAGTACTTC.

The chain links TRBV27 to TRBJ1-4; D perhaps matches TRBD1 (5 bases). V lost 4 bases and J 8 bases, leaving 11 bases between the germline ends. The germline V gene has CDR1 MNHEY and CDR2 SMNVEV (reference sequence). The CDR3 is made up of 13 amino acids. In nucleotides, the CDR3 is TGTGCCAGCAGTTATCAGGGAGGGGAAAAACTGTTTTTT. Encoded protein: CASSYQGGEKLFF.

The chain couples TRBV4-1 to TRBJ1-1; a weak D match, TRBD1 (5 bases). The CDR3 spans 15 residues. Germline V gene data show CDR1 as MGHRA and CDR2 as YSYEKL. The ends were cut back, 0 bases at V and 1 base at J, with 9 bases in the middle. CDR3 DNA sequence: TGCGCCAGCAGCCAAGAAATACAGGCGAACACTGAAGCTTTCTTT. Its protein product is CASSQEIQANTEAFF.